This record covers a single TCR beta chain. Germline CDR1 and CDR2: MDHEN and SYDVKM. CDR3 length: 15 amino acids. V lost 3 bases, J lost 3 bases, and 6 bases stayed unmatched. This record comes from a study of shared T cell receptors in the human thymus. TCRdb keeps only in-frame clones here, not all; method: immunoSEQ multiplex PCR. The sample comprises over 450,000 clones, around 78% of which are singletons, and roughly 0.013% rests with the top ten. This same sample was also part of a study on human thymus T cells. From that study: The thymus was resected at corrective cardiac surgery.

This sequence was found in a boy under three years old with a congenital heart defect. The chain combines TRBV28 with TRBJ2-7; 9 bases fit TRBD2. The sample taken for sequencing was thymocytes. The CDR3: CASSFPPSGDYEQYF. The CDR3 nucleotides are TGTGCCAGCAGTTTCCCCCCTAGCGGGGACTACGAGCAGTACTTC.